Below are 18 T cell receptor beta chains sequenced from a single sample in a study of PD-1 blockade in mismatch repair-deficient tumors. Method: immunoSEQ multiplex PCR; TCRdb's copy keeps in-frame clones and lacks some. The sample lists under 150,000 clones; approximately 90% were seen once. The sequences come from peripheral blood, collected 44 weeks after starting pembrolizumab. Receptor source: an adult with mismatch repair-deficient cancer.

V gene TRBV6-5 combines with J gene TRBJ2-1; the match to TRBD2 covers 7 bases. The CDR3 extends over 15 amino acids. J was trimmed by 8 bases and V by 8 bases; bases with no gene match: 15. Germline-derived CDR1 and CDR2 are MNHEY and SVGAGI. CDR3 region: CASGGGSLSPHEQFF. In DNA, the CDR3 is TGTGCCAGCGGTGGCGGGAGTCTCAGCCCGCATGAGCAGTTCTTC.

The chain links TRBV7-2 to TRBJ2-5; D is unclear. Germline V CDR1 and CDR2: SGHTA, FQGNSA. The length of the CDR3 is 14 residues. The V end was cut by 6 bases, the J end by 1 base, with 12 bases between. The CDR3: CASRPRRIQETQYF. CDR3 DNA: TGTGCCAGCAGGCCTAGACGAATCCAAGAGACCCAGTACTTC.

The sample holds a few counts of this clone. J is TRBJ2-1 and V is TRBV28; no firm D call. V was shortened by 2 bases and J by 8 bases, with 7 bases between the two germline ends. This CDR3 contains 12 residues. Looked up from germline, CDR1 is MDHEN and CDR2 is SYDVKM. The CDR3 coding sequence is TGTGCCAGCAGTTTACGGTGGGATGAGCAGTTCTTC. It yields the protein CASSLRWDEQFF. Complete variable domain (other parts from reference TRBV28 and TRBJ2-1): DVKVTQSSRYLVKRTGEKVFLECVQDMDHENMFWYRQDPGLGLRLIYFSYDVKMKEKGDIPEGYSVSREKKERFSLILESASTNQTSMYLCASSLRWDEQFFGPGTRLTVL.

CDR3 bases: TGTGCCAGCTCTAGCGGGAGGGGCTTGGAGCAGTACTTC. The encoded protein is CASSSGRGLEQYF. The chain uses TRBV25-1 and TRBJ2-7; 12 positions match TRBD2. Per the germline V gene, CDR1 is MGHDK and CDR2 is SYGVNS. With 8 bases clipped from V and 7 bases from J, the junction kept 6 bases outside the gene matches. CDR3 length: 13 amino acids.

The V and J genes are TRBV15 and TRBJ1-4; 9 nucleotides agree with TRBD1. The CDR3 is 16 residues long. Germline V gene lookup returns CDR1 LNHNV and CDR2 YYDKDF (reference sequence). V shed 2 bases and J 5 bases; nucleotides not matched to a gene: 6. The CDR3 bases are TGTGCCACCAGCAGACAATCGGGACAGGGAAATGAAAAACTGTTTTTT. Protein sequence: CATSRQSGQGNEKLFF. Complete variable domain (other parts from reference TRBV15 and TRBJ1-4): DAMVIQNPRYQVTQFGKPVTLSCSQTLNHNVMYWYQQKSSQAPKLLFHYYDKDFNNEADTPDNFQSRRPNTSFCFLDIRSPGLGDTAMYLCATSRQSGQGNEKLFFGSGTQLSVL.

The CDR3 DNA follows: TGTGCCAGCAGTCTAGCGGGCGGGGATACGCAGTATTTT. Amino acids: CASSLAGGDTQYF. V gene TRBV6-6 combines with J gene TRBJ2-3; 8 bases are shared with TRBD2. The CDR3 has 13 residues. V lost 5 bases, J lost 6 bases, and 4 bases stayed unmatched. The V gene's germline CDR1 is MNHNY and CDR2 SVGAGI (reference sequence).

The chain links TRBV19 to TRBJ2-7; 12 bases match TRBD2. With V trimmed by 3 bases and J by 4 bases, 4 bases remained unmatched. The length of the CDR3 is 15 residues. Germline V gene lookup returns CDR1 LNHDA and CDR2 SQIVND (reference sequence). The CDR3 sequence: CASSIFLAGGYEQYF. CDR3 nucleotide sequence: TGTGCCAGTAGTATCTTCCTAGCGGGAGGGTACGAGCAGTACTTC.

The genes are TRBV19 and TRBJ2-1; 13 bases align to TRBD2. V lost 5 bases to trimming and J lost 10 bases; unmatched junction nucleotides: 8. The germline V gene encodes CDR1 LNHDA and CDR2 SQIVND (reference sequence). The CDR3 runs 15 residues. CDR3 sequence reads: CASSVGLAGVGEQFF. DNA for the CDR3: TGTGCCAGTAGTGTAGGACTAGCGGGAGTTGGAGAGCAGTTCTTC.

V usage is TRBV7-9 and J usage is TRBJ1-5; maybe TRBD1 (6 bases). CDR1 is SEHNR, CDR2 FQNEAQ, per germline (reference sequence). V was cut by 5 bases and J by 3 bases, with 14 bases left in between. The CDR3 length is 15 residues. CDR3 region: CASSPSTGLNQPQHF. CDR3 DNA: TGTGCCAGCAGCCCGTCGACAGGCCTCAATCAGCCCCAGCATTTT.

V is TRBV27 and J is TRBJ2-3, with 7 nucleotides matching TRBD2. The germline V gene has CDR1 MNHEY and CDR2 SMNVEV (reference sequence). With 5 bases clipped from V and 4 bases from J, the junction kept 15 bases outside the gene matches. This CDR3 is 17 amino acids long. The CDR3 region is CASSIWGGRELADTQYF. The CDR3 nucleotides are TGTGCCAGCAGTATCTGGGGTGGGAGGGAGCTCGCAGATACGCAGTATTTT.

The chain links TRBV7-8 to TRBJ1-1; D not certain. The germline gives CDR1 SGHVS, CDR2 FQNEAQ. This CDR3 contains 14 residues. The V end lost 1 base, the J end lost 9 bases, and 15 bases lay between the germline ends. Here the CDR3 DNA reads TGTGCCAGCAGCTTAGGCCCGGGCCCCGATAAAGCTTTCTTT. Translated, it gives CASSLGPGPDKAFF.

The chain is built from TRBV19 and TRBJ1-1; 7 bases line up with TRBD1. The CDR3 is made up of 14 amino acids. Germline V gives CDR1 LNHDA, CDR2 SQIVND (reference sequence). The V gene end was trimmed by 7 bases and the J gene end by 0 bases; junction bases not matched to a gene: 5. CDR3 in DNA: TGTGCCAGTATTCGACAGGGAATGAACACTGAAGCTTTCTTT. It is translated as CASIRQGMNTEAFF.

The CDR3 here is CASSFFFGRMNTDTQYF. The CDR3 coding sequence is TGTGCCAGCAGCTTTTTTTTTGGGCGGATGAACACAGATACGCAGTATTTT. This sequence joins TRBV7-6 and TRBJ2-3; D is unclear. Germline V gives CDR1 SGHVS, CDR2 FNYEAQ. The V end lost 3 bases, the J end lost 2 bases, and 18 bases lay between the germline ends. The CDR3 runs 17 residues.

This clone has only one observation. The chain employs TRBV4-1 and TRBJ2-2, with 7 bases lining up with TRBD2. CDR1 is MGHRA and CDR2 is YSYEKL in the germline V gene. The J segment lost 5 bases and the V segment lost 2 bases, leaving 8 bases of the junction unmatched. This CDR3 contains 16 residues. DNA for the CDR3: TGCGCCAGCAGCCAAAGTTCGACTAGCAGGACCGGGGAGCTGTTTTTT. Its translation is CASSQSSTSRTGELFF.

The J gene is TRBJ2-1, the V gene TRBV29-1; 8 bases map to TRBD1. Germline V gene data show CDR1 as SQVTM and CDR2 as ANQGSEA. The CDR3 has 13 residues. The V gene end was trimmed by 7 bases and the J gene end by 0 bases; junction bases not matched to a gene: 2. The CDR3 nucleotides are TGCAGCGCCGACAGGGGCTCCTACAATGAGCAGTTCTTC. Residues: CSADRGSYNEQFF.

V and J are TRBV6-6 and TRBJ2-3; possible D gene TRBD2, 5 bases. The V end was cut by 2 bases, the J end by 4 bases, with 7 bases between. This CDR3 is 13 amino acids long. Germline-derived CDR1 and CDR2 are MNHNY and SVGAGI (reference sequence). Written as DNA, the CDR3 is TGTGCCAGCAGTTACGTCGGGGCAGATACGCAGTATTTT. This gives the protein CASSYVGADTQYF.

With respect to this clone: A junction end diverges from the germline sequence, so it may reflect a read error. V is TRBV7-7 and J is TRBJ2-3; D is possibly TRBD1 (5 bases). The CDR3 has 13 residues. Germline values: CDR1 SSHAT, CDR2 FNYEAQ (reference sequence). The chain's CDR3 is CASSLSGTDTQYF. Written as DNA, the CDR3 is TGTGCTAGCAGCTTATCAGGGACAGATACGCAGTATTTT. The complete variable domain, with remaining parts taken from reference TRBV7-7 and TRBJ2-3, reads GAGVSQSPRYKVTKRGQDVTLRCDPISSHATLYWYQQALGQGPEFLTYFNYEAQPDKSGLPSDRFSAERPEGSISTLTIQRTEQRDSAMYRCASSLSGTDTQYFGPGTRLTVL.

The chain joins TRBV5-1 to TRBJ2-1, with 10 bases aligning to TRBD1. Germline CDR1 and CDR2: SGHRS and YFSETQ. This CDR3 has 16 residues. J was trimmed by 4 bases and V by 6 bases; bases with no gene match: 10. CDR3 amino acids: CASNTLGTGAYNEQFF. In DNA, the CDR3 is TGCGCCAGCAACACCCTGGGGACAGGGGCGTACAATGAGCAGTTCTTC.